This note documents a single T cell receptor beta chain sequence. Its antigen is undetermined. This entry is derived from a study of CD8+ T cells in alopecia areata. Whole-study context: Tofacitinib ran for 6 to 18 months before 6 months off drug.

Study results and caveats: Lesional scalp, notably in alopecia totalis/universalis, had clonality above that of normal scalp. On tofacitinib, scalp clonality and expanded CD8+ clones among top 100 fell significantly.

Germline V gene lookup returns CDR1 LGHNA and CDR2 YNFKEQ. V was pared by 3 bases and J by 4 bases, with 16 bases between. The CDR3 sequence is 17 residues long. Treatment given: oral pan-JAK inhibitor, 5-10 mg twice daily. Patients with alopecia areata provided lesional scalp punch biopsies as well as peripheral blood. In each case, RNA was isolated and then reverse transcribed into cDNA as the sequencing template. Using immunoSEQ multiplex PCR, the repertoire was profiled, and TCRdb retains in-frame clones only, with some absent. The sample lists 90,000 to 120,000 clones, roughly 89% occurring once.

This clonotype was sampled from a human donor with alopecia areata. This specimen was CD8+ T cells sorted from blood, taken at week 24, from a patient treated with tofacitinib. The chain uses TRBV4-2 and TRBJ2-6; D remains ambiguous. CDR3 residues: CASSQMINVGGANVLTF. CDR3 coding DNA: TGTGCCAGCAGCCAGATGATCAACGTGGGCGGGGCCAACGTCCTGACTTTC.